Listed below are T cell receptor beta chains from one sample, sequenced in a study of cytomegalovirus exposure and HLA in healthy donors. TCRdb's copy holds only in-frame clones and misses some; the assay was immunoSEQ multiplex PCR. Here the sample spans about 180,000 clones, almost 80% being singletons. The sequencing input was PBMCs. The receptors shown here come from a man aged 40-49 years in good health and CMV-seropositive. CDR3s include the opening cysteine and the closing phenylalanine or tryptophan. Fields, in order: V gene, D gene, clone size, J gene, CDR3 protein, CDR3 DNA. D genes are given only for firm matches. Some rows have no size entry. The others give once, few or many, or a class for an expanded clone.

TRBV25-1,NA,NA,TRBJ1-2,CASSESVGARRGYTF,TGTGCCAGCAGTGAATCTGTTGGGGCCCGGCGGGGCTACACCTTC
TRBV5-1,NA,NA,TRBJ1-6,CASSLGQDNSPLHF,TGCGCCAGCAGCTTGGGACAGGACAATTCACCCCTCCACTTT
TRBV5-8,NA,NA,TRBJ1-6,CASSLQIRSPLHF,TGTGCCAGCAGCTTGCAGATTCGTTCACCCCTCCACTTT
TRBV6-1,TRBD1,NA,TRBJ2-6,CASREGTGYGANGLTF,TGTGCCAGCAGGGAAGGGACAGGGTATGGGGCCAACGGCCTGACTTTC
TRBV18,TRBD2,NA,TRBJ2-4,CASSPSGEGSQYF,TGTGCCAGCTCACCTTCCGGGGAGGGGAGTCAGTACTTC
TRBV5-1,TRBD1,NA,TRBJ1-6,CASSRGQGAHNSPLHF,TGCGCCAGCAGCAGGGGACAGGGGGCTCATAATTCACCCCTCCACTTT
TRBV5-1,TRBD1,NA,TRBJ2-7,CASSPRTGGYEQYF,TGCGCCAGCAGCCCCCGGACAGGGGGATACGAGCAGTACTTC
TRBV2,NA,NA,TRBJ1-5,CASSAGARYQPQHF,TGTGCCAGCAGCGCAGGGGCACGGTATCAGCCCCAGCATTTT
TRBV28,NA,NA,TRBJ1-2,CASSLLGGGYTF,TGTGCCAGCAGTTTACTAGGGGGTGGCTACACCTTC
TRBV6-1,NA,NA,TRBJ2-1,CASRGRNNEQFF,TGTGCCAGCAGGGGGCGGAACAATGAGCAGTTCTTC
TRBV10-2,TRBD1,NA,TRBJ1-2,CASSQTGYSGYTF,TGCGCCAGCAGCCAGACAGGGTATAGTGGCTACACCTTC
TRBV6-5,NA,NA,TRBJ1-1,CASSQKRDRNTEAFF,TGTGCCAGCAGTCAGAAACGCGACAGGAACACTGAAGCTTTCTTT
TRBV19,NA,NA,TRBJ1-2,CASSRGLNNYGYTF,TGTGCCAGTAGTAGAGGACTCAATAACTATGGCTACACCTTC
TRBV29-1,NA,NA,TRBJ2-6,CSVEKPGANVLTF,TGCAGCGTTGAGAAGCCTGGGGCCAACGTCCTGACTTTC
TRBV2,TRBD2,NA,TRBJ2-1,CASMPGLAPYNEQFF,TGTGCCAGCATGCCGGGACTAGCACCCTACAATGAGCAGTTCTTC
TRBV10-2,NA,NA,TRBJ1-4,CASPGLDEKLFF,TGCGCCAGCCCGGGACTTGATGAAAAACTGTTTTTT
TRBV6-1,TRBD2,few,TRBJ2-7,CASSAGTTHPGEQYF,TGTGCCAGCAGTGCCGGGACTACTCATCCGGGGGAGCAGTACTTC
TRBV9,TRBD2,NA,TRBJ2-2,CASSVGGTSGNTGELFF,TGTGCCAGCAGCGTTGGGGGGACTAGCGGGAACACCGGGGAGCTGTTTTTT
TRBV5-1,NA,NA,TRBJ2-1,CASSLIGRSYNEQFF,TGCGCCAGCAGCTTAATCGGTCGCTCCTACAATGAGCAGTTCTTC
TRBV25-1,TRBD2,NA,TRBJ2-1,CASSDVSGRVNEQFF,TGTGCCAGCAGTGATGTTAGCGGGAGGGTTAATGAGCAGTTCTTC
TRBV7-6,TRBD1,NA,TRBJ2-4,CASSLAFGDSQYF,TGTGCCAGCAGCTTAGCGTTCGGGGACAGTCAGTACTTC
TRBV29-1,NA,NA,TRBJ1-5,CSVLPSGSNQPQHF,TGCAGCGTTTTACCGTCAGGGAGCAATCAGCCCCAGCATTTT
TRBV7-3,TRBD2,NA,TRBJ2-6,CASRSTSGRPGANGLTF,TGTGCCAGCAGATCGACTAGCGGGAGACCCGGGGCCAACGGCCTGACTTTC
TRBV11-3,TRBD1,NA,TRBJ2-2,CASSRDSIYTGELFF,TGTGCCAGCAGCCGGGACAGTATATACACCGGGGAGCTGTTTTTT
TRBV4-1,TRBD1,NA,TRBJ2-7,CASSQGQSLYEQYF,TGCGCCAGCAGCCAGGGACAGTCTCTCTACGAGCAGTACTTC
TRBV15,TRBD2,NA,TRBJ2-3,CATSRGLADTQYF,TGTGCCACCAGCAGGGGACTAGCCGATACGCAGTATTTT
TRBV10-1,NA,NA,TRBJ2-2,CASSGQTGELFF,TGCGCCAGCAGCGGACAAACCGGGGAGCTGTTTTTT
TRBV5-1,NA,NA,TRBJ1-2,CASSRLLGLGYTF,TGCGCCAGCAGCCGACTTCTGGGGCTCGGCTACACCTTC
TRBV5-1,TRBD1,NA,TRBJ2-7,CASSLKRTGGYEQYF,TGCGCCAGCAGCTTGAAACGGACAGGGGGCTACGAGCAGTACTTC
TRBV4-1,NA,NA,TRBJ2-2,CASSQDRVSPGELFF,TGCGCCAGCAGCCAAGACAGGGTTTCCCCCGGGGAGCTGTTTTTT
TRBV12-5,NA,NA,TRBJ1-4,CASGAGSNEKLFF,TGTGCTAGTGGGGCTGGCTCTAATGAAAAACTGTTTTTT
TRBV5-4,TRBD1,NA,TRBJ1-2,CASSPPTGQGAAYGYTF,TGTGCCAGCAGCCCGCCGACCGGACAGGGGGCTGCCTATGGCTACACCTTC
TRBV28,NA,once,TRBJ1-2,CASSLNYGYTF,TGTGCCAGCAGTCTGAACTATGGCTACACCTTC
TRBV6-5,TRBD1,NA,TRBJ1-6,CASRLRQGGSPLHF,TGTGCCAGCAGATTAAGACAGGGAGGTTCACCCCTCCACTTT
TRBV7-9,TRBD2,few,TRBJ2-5,CASSPLVTSGFSQYF,TGTGCCAGCAGTCCACTAGTCACTAGCGGGTTCTCCCAGTACTTC
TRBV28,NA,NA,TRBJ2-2,CASSSGVWNGELFF,TGTGCCAGCAGTTCAGGGGTTTGGAACGGGGAGCTGTTTTTT
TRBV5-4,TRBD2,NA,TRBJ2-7,CASSSGGEQYF,TGTGCCAGCAGCTCGGGGGGCGAGCAGTACTTC
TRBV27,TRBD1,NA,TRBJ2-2,CASSIRTGNSRWAGELFF,TGTGCCAGCAGTATCCGGACAGGGAACTCTCGATGGGCCGGGGAGCTGTTTTTT
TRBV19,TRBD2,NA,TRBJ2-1,CASSRQPPGLAGDNEQFF,TGTGCCAGTAGTAGGCAACCCCCGGGACTAGCGGGAGACAATGAGCAGTTCTTC
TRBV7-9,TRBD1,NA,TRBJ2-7,CASSRQGYEQYF,TGTGCCAGCAGTCGACAGGGTTACGAGCAGTACTTC
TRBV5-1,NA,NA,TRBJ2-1,CASSLSSGGYNEQFF,TGCGCCAGCAGCTTAAGTAGCGGAGGTTACAATGAGCAGTTCTTC